This T cell receptor (beta chain) was documented in a study of Ad26.COV2.S vaccination and SARS-CoV-2 variants. Background on the study: As a participant in COV1001, the donor was in the Ad26.COV2.S trial arm. Donor got 5x10^10 or 1x10^11 viral particles of Ad26.COV2.S.

Overall study findings and caveats: Analytic work on TCR breadth and depth might have understated the full extent of total T cell responses.

Measured with immunoSEQ multiplex PCR; TCRdb has only the in-frame clones, and not every one. Counted here are hundreds of thousands of clones, around 89% occurring once; the ten biggest clones make up around 4.5%. Sample treatment: about 20 received Ad26.COV2.S at low or high dose, single or two shots; about 5 received placebo; per-sample allocation not given. Collection of samples fell on day 63 after the first vaccine or placebo injection. Built on an Ad26 vector, the vaccine expressed Wuhan-strain SARS-CoV-2 spike. The junction had 6 bases not matched to a gene; V was cut back by 1 base and J by 7 bases. CDR1 is KGHSH and CDR2 is LQKENI in the germline V gene. The CDR3 has 14 amino acids. For this clone: Its antigen is not known.

Sequencing was performed on peripheral blood, taken in a trial of Ad26.COV2.S vaccine versus placebo. The chain employs TRBV18 and TRBJ2-7; TRBD1 matches 8 bases. This receptor was obtained from a person aged 18-60 years who received the Ad26.COV2.S COVID-19 vaccine or a placebo. The chain's CDR3 is CASSPRTGNGEQYF. CDR3 DNA sequence: TGTGCCAGCTCACCACGGACAGGGAATGGGGAGCAGTACTTC.